The sequence of this TCR beta chain was determined in a study of cytomegalovirus exposure and HLA in healthy donors. Background on the study: HLA-typed donors were the source of approximately 86 million unique TCRs held in an early data release.

On this clone: Its target is unknown.

Findings of the study overall: Reportedly, diagnosis of cytomegalovirus status by the classifier showed high specificity and sensitivity. TCR beta sequences numbering more than 15,000 were associated with HLA alleles at 0.05 false discovery rate in a later analysis.

Trimming removed 2 bases at V and 6 bases at J, with 11 bases between. The germline gives CDR1 MDHEN, CDR2 SYDVKM. CDR3 length equals 13 residues. The PCR employed 60 Vbeta primers together with 13 Jbeta primers. Clones were sequenced by immunoSEQ multiplex PCR, and TCRdb holds only the in-frame ones, with some missing. The sample holds 150,000 or so clones, about 80% seen once. The sequence was collected from a young man in good health and CMV-seronegative. The chain employs TRBV28 and TRBJ2-7, with D possibly matching TRBD2 (5 bases). Sequencing used PBMCs. CDR3 residues: CASSLPGMGEQYF. In DNA form, the CDR3 reads TGTGCCAGCAGTTTACCGGGGATGGGCGAGCAGTACTTC.